A single sample is the source of the 6 T cell receptor beta chains below, sequenced in a study of tissue T cells after allogeneic stem cell transplantation. The assay was immunoSEQ multiplex PCR, and TCRdb's table has in-frame clones only and misses some. The sample has 26,000 or so clones; more than 80% are singletons. The specimen comprised blood, sampled before transplantation. The receptors come from a male donor older than 55 who later had graft-versus-host disease after an allogeneic stem cell transplant.

The V gene is TRBV5-6, the J gene TRBJ1-2; D call uncertain. There are 14 residues in the CDR3. V lost 4 bases to trimming and J lost 2 bases, with 12 bases between them. Germline V CDR1 and CDR2: SGHDT, YYEEEE. In nucleotides, the CDR3 is TGTGCCAGCAGCCTGATTGAGACCAACTATGGCTACACCTTC. Its protein is CASSLIETNYGYTF.

The chain recombines TRBV25-1 with TRBJ2-2; TRBD2 agrees at 12 bases. The germline CDR1 and CDR2 sequences are MGHDK and SYGVNS. The CDR3 loop spans 16 amino acids. The V and J ends lost 8 bases and 3 bases, in that order; junction bases with no gene match: 7. Here the CDR3 DNA reads TGTGCCAGCCGAGGGACTAGCGGGTACGACACCGGGGAGCTGTTTTTT. It specifies CASRGTSGYDTGELFF.

The chain couples TRBV7-6 to TRBJ2-1; D is perhaps TRBD1 (5 bases). The CDR3 consists of 15 residues. The V end was cut by 5 bases, the J end by 4 bases, with 15 bases between. Germline-derived CDR1 and CDR2 are SGHVS and FNYEAQ. CDR3 residues: CASSPYIDRYNEQFF. The CDR3 coding sequence is TGTGCCAGCAGCCCCTATATCGACAGATACAATGAGCAGTTCTTC.

The chain uses TRBV29-1 and TRBJ2-3; 9 positions agree with TRBD1. The CDR3 contains 14 residues. CDR1 and CDR2 from the germline V gene are SQVTM and ANQGSEA. With V trimmed by 5 bases and J by 2 bases, 5 bases remained unmatched. In DNA form, the CDR3 reads TGCAGCGTTCAGAGGACAGGGGCCACAGATACGCAGTATTTT. Protein: CSVQRTGATDTQYF.

The genes are TRBV27 and TRBJ2-1; D is perhaps TRBD2 (6 bases). CDR1 and CDR2 from the germline V gene are MNHEY and SMNVEV (reference sequence). The CDR3 sequence is 13 residues long. The V end lost 5 bases, the J end lost 13 bases, and 18 bases lay between the germline ends. In nucleotides, the CDR3 is TGTGCCAGCAGTCGCACAGCGGGTATTGTACAGTTCTTC. It is translated as CASSRTAGIVQFF.

V is TRBV7-3 and J is TRBJ2-2; D possibly corresponds to TRBD2 (5 bases). Between the trimmed V and J ends, which lost 4 bases and 5 bases, there was a span of 11 bases. The CDR3 contains 14 residues. CDR1 is SGHTA and CDR2 is FQGTGA in the germline V gene. This CDR3 is CASSSPRGTGELFF. DNA of the CDR3: TGTGCCAGCAGCTCCCCAAGAGGGACCGGGGAGCTGTTTTTT.